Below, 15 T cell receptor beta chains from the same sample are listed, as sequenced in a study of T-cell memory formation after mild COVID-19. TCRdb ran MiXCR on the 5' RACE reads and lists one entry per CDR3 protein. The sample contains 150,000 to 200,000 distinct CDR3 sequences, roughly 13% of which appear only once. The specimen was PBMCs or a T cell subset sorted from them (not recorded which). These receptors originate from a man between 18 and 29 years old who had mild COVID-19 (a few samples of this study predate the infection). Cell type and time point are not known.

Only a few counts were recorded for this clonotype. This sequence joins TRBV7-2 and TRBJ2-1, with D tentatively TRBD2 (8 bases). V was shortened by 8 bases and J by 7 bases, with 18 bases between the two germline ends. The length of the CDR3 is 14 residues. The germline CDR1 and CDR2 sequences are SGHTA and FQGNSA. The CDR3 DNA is TGTGCCAGCGACAGGGCGGGGGGTCGGAATGAGCAGTTCTTC. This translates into CASDRAGGRNEQFF.

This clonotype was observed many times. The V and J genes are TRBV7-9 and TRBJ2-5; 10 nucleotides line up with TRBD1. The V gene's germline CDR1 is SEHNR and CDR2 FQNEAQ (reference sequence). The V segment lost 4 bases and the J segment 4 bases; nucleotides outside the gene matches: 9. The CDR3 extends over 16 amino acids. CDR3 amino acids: CASSSFGTGARETQYF. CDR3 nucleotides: TGTGCCAGCAGCTCGTTCGGGACAGGGGCGAGAGAGACCCAGTACTTC.

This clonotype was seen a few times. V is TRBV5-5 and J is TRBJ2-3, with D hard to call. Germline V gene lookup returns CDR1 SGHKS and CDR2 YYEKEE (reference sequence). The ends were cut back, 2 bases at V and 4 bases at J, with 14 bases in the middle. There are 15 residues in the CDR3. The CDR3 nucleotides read TGTGCCAGCAGCTTAGAAAGGGTTTATTCAGATACGCAGTATTTT. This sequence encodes CASSLERVYSDTQYF.

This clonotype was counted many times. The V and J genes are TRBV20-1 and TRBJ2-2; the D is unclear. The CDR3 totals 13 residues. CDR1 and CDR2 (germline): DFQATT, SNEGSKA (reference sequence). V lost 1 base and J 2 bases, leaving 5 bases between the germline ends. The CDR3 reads CSARVINTGELFF. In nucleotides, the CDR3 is TGCAGTGCTAGAGTTATAAACACCGGGGAGCTGTTTTTT.

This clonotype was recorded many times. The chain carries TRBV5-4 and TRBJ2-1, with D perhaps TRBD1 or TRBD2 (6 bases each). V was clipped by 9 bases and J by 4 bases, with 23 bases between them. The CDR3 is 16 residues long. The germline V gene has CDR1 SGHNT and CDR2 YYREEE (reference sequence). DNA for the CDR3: TGTGCCACTAGAGCGTTGGGGGGCCTGGGGTACAATGAGCAGTTCTTC. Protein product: CATRALGGLGYNEQFF.

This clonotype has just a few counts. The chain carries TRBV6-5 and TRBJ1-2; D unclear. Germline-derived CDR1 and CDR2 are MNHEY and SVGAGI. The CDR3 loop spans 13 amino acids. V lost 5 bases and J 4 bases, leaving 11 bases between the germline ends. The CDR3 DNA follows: TGTGCCAGCAGTCCGGGGAGCAGCTATGGCTACACCTTC. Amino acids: CASSPGSSYGYTF.

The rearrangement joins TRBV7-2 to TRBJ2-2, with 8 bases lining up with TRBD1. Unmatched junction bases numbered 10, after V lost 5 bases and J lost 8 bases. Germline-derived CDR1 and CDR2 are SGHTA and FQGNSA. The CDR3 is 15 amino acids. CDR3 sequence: CASSRPGGAGGELFF. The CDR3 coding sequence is TGTGCCAGCAGCAGGCCAGGGGGCGCGGGGGGGGAGCTGTTTTTT.

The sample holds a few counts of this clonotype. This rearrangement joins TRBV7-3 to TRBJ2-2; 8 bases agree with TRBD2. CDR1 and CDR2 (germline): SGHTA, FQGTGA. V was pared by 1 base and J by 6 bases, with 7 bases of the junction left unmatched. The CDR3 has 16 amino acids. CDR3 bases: TGTGCCAGCAGCTTAAAAGCGGGGGTTGAGCCCGGGGAGCTGTTTTTT. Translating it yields CASSLKAGVEPGELFF.

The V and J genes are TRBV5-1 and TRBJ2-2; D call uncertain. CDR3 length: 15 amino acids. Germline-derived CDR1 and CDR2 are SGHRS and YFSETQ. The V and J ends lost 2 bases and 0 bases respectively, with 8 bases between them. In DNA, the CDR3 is TGCGCCAGCAGCTTCGGCAACACGAACACCGGGGAGCTGTTTTTT. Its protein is CASSFGNTNTGELFF.

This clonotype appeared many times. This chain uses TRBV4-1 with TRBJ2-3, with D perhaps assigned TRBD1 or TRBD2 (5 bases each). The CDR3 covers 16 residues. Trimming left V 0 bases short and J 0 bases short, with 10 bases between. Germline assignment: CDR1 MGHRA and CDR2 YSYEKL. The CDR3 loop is CASSQEQGPSTDTQYF. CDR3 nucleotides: TGCGCCAGCAGCCAAGAGCAGGGACCAAGCACAGATACGCAGTATTTT.

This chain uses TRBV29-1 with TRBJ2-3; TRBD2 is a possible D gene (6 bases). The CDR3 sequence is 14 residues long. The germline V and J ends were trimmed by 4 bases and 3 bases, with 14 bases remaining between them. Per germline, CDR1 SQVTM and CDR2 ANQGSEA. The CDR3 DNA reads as TGCAGCGTTGGGTCGGGGGTATTTACAGATACGCAGTATTTT. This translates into CSVGSGVFTDTQYF.

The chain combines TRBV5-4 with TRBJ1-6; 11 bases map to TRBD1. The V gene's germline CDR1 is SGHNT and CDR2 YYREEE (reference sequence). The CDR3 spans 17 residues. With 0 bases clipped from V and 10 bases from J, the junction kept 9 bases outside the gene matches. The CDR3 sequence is CASSLGRDRGFGSPLHF. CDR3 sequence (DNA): TGTGCCAGCAGCTTGGGCCGGGACAGGGGGTTCGGATCACCCCTCCACTTT.

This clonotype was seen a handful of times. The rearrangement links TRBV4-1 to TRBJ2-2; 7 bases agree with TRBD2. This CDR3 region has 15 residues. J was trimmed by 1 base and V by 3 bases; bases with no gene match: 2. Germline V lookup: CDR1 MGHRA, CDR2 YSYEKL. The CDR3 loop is CASSQRGMNTGELFF. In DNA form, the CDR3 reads TGCGCCAGCAGCCAGCGGGGGATGAACACCGGGGAGCTGTTTTTT.

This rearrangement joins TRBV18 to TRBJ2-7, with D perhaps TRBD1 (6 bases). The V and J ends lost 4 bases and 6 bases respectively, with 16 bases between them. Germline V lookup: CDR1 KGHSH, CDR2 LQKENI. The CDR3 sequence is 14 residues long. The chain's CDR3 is CASSLARGWGEQYF. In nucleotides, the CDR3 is TGTGCCAGCTCACTGGCCAGGGGTTGGGGCGAGCAGTACTTC.

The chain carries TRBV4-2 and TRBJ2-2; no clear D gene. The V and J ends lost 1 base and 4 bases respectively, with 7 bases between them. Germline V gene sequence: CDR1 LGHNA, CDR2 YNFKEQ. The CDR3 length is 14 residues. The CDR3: CASSQVLGTGELFF. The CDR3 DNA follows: TGTGCCAGCAGCCAAGTCCTCGGCACCGGGGAGCTGTTTTTT.